Sequencing of this TCR beta chain was carried out in a study of blood T cell repertoires in COVID-19. On the study more broadly: The United States, Italy and Spain provided the acute and convalescent COVID-19 samples. PBMCs, B-cell-depleted T cells, or T cells were the source of the cDNA or gDNA that made up the material.

In the original workflow: From reference gene primer amplification, estimates of nucleated cell counts were derived. The assay was immunoSEQ multiplex PCR, and TCRdb's table has in-frame clones only and misses some. Clone size and the V and J calls come from that table; the DNA yielded D and trimming. The profile shows around 200,000 clones, over 75% of them singletons. The CDR3 spans 14 residues. Germline lookup yields CDR1 SGHAT and CDR2 FQDESV (reference sequence). J gave up 5 bases and V 5 bases, and 8 bases lay outside the gene matches. Sequencing was performed on peripheral blood. This receptor was obtained from a man in his fifties or sixties with acute or convalescent COVID-19. The chain has TRBV11-1 and TRBJ1-2; 7 nucleotides agree with TRBD1. The CDR3 nucleotides read TGTGCCAGCAGCCTCCGGACAGGTGATTATGGCTACACCTTC. This sequence encodes CASSLRTGDYGYTF.